This T cell receptor (beta chain) was profiled in a study of shared clonotypes between healthy human individuals. Study-wide background: Per donor, CD8 memory used one plate, CD8 naive used two, CD4 memory used three and CD4 naive used three.

Losses at the gene ends were 8 bases for V and 5 bases for J; bases not matched to a gene: 7. The CDR3 runs to 14 residues. Germline CDR1 is MNHNS and CDR2 is SASEGT. The assay was immunoSEQ multiplex PCR, and TCRdb's table has in-frame clones only and misses some. The sample has about 2.4 million clones, 93% seen once. The clonotype originates from a man in his late teens or twenties in good health. Some clones in this sample may be carry-over from other donors' samples. Sequenced: naive CD4+ T cells from PBMCs. Subset denoted: CD45RA+ positively selected. This chain uses TRBV6-1 with TRBJ1-5; 9 positions agree with TRBD1. The CDR3 spells CASSDRGKDQPQHF. The CDR3 nucleotides are TGTGCCAGCTCCGACAGGGGGAAGGATCAGCCCCAGCATTTT.